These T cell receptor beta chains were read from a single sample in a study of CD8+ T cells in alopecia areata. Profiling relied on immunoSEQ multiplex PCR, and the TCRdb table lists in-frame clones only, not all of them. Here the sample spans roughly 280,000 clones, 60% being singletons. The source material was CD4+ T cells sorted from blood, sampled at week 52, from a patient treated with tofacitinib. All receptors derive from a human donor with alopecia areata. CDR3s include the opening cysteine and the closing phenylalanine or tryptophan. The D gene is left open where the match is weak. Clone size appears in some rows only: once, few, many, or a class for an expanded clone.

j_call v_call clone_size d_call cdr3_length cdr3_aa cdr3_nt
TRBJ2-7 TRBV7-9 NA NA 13 CASSRTPPGEQYF TGTGCCAGCAGCCGGACTCCTCCTGGCGAGCAGTACTTC
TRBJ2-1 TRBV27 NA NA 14 CASSLLAPTNEQFF TGTGCCAGCAGTTTATTGGCCCCCACCAATGAGCAGTTCTTC
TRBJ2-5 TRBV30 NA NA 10 CAWSGETQYF TGTGCCTGGAGTGGGGAGACCCAGTACTTC
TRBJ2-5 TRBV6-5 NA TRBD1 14 CASSQRTGRETQYF TGTGCCAGCAGCCAACGGACAGGGCGAGAGACCCAGTACTTC
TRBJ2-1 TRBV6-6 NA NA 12 CASGGDYNEQFF TGTGCCAGCGGCGGGGATTACAATGAGCAGTTCTTC
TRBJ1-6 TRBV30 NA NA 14 CAWTQGGGMPPLHF TGTGCCTGGACACAGGGAGGCGGGATGCCACCCCTCCACTTT
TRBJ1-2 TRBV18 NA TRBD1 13 CASSPRQGDGYTF TGTGCCAGCTCACCACGACAGGGCGATGGCTACACCTTC
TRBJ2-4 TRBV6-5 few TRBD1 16 CASSYSPDRAKNIQYF TGTGCCAGCAGTTACTCACCCGACAGGGCTAAAAACATTCAGTACTTC
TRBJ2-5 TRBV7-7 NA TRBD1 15 CASSFGPTGEETQYF TGTGCTAGCAGCTTCGGCCCGACAGGGGAAGAGACCCAGTACTTC
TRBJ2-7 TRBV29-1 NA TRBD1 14 CSAKLGQGGSEQYF TGCAGCGCAAAACTGGGACAGGGCGGGTCCGAGCAGTACTTC
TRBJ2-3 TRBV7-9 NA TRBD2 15 CASSLMFGGTDTQYF TGTGCCAGCAGCTTAATGTTCGGGGGGACAGATACGCAGTATTTT
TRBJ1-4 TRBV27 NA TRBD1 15 CASTFKRGLGEKLFF TGTGCCAGCACCTTCAAAAGGGGGCTGGGGGAAAAACTGTTTTTT
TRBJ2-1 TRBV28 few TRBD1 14 CASKPGQAYNEQFF TGTGCCAGTAAACCGGGACAGGCCTACAATGAGCAGTTCTTC
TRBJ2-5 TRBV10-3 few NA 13 CAISGSSEETQYF TGTGCCATCAGTGGGTCAAGCGAAGAGACCCAGTACTTC
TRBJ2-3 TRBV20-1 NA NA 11 CSAYYRVTQYF TGCAGTGCTTACTATCGGGTTACGCAGTATTTT
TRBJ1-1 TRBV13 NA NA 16 CASSAGGRSGSTEAFF TGTGCCAGCTCAGCCGGGGGGCGCTCAGGGAGCACTGAAGCTTTCTTT
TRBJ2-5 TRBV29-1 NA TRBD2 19 CSTRPGLAGDKSYRETQYF TGCAGCACACGGCCGGGACTAGCGGGGGACAAATCCTATCGGGAGACCCAGTACTTC
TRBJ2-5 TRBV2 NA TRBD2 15 CASSEGSGGPETQYF TGTGCCAGCAGTGAGGGTAGCGGGGGACCAGAGACCCAGTACTTC
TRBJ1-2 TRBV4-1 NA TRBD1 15 CASSQPDRSNYGYTF TGCGCCAGCAGCCAACCGGACAGGAGTAACTATGGCTACACCTTC
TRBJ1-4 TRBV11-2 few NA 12 CASTRFGEKLFF TGTGCCAGCACCCGCTTTGGGGAAAAACTGTTTTTT
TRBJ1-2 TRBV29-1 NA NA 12 CSSRVGRDGYTF TGCAGCTCCCGGGTGGGAAGGGATGGCTACACCTTC
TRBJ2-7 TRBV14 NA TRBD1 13 CASSRDRVSEQYF TGTGCCAGCAGCCGGGACAGGGTCTCCGAGCAGTACTTC
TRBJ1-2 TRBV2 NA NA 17 CASLSPGTVNYNYGYTF TGTGCCAGCTTAAGCCCCGGGACGGTAAACTACAACTATGGCTACACCTTC
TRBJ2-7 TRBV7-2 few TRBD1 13 CASSLGRQGEQYF TGTGCCAGCAGCCTAGGACGACAGGGCGAGCAGTACTTC
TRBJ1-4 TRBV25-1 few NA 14 CASSDPGVGEKLFF TGTGCCAGCAGTGACCCGGGAGTAGGTGAAAAACTGTTTTTT
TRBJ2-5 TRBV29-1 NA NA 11 CSVGGKETQYF TGCAGCGTTGGTGGCAAAGAGACCCAGTACTTC